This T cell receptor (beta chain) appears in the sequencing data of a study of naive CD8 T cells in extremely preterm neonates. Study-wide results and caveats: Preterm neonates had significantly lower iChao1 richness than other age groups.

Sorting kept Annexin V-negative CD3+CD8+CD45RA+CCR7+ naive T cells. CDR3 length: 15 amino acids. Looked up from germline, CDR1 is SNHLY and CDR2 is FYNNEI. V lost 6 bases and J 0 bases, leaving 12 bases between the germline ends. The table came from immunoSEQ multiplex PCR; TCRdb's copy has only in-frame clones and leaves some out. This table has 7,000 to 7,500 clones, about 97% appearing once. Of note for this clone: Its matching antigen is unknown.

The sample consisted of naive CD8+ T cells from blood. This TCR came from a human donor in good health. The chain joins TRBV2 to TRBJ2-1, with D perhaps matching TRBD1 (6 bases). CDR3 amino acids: CASSLGAVSYNEQFF. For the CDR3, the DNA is TGTGCCAGCAGCCTGGGGGCTGTCTCCTACAATGAGCAGTTCTTC. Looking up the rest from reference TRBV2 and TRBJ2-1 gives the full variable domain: EPEVTQTPSHQVTQMGQEVILRCVPISNHLYFYWYRQILGQKVEFLVSFYNNEISEKSEIFDDQFSVERPDGSNFTLKIRSTKLEDSAMYFCASSLGAVSYNEQFFGPGTRLTVL.